These T cell receptor beta chains were read from a single sample in a study of T-cell reconstitution after alpha-beta-depleted transplantation in children. TCRdb re-called the PCR reads through MiXCR, storing one row per CDR3 protein. The table shows approximately 210,000 distinct CDR3 sequences, with roughly a sixth occurring only once. Sequencing used PBMCs, mostly from graft donor cells, obtained 360 days after TCRalphabeta/CD19-depleted stem cell transplant. The receptors come from a male patient under 10 years old who had a stem cell transplant for acute lymphoblastic leukemia, so the T cells may come from the graft donor. Each CDR3 is given with its conserved first and last residue. A D gene is named only where the DNA matches it firmly. Clone size appears in some rows only: once, few, many, or a class for an expanded clone.

>few|TRBD1|TRBV27|TRBJ2-7
TGTGCCAGCAGTTTAGCGACAGGGGCCTACGAGCAGTACTTC
CASSLATGAYEQYF
>.|.|TRBV28|TRBJ2-7
TGTGCCAGCAGCCCCGGAGGGAGCTCCTACGAGCAGTACTTC
CASSPGGSSYEQYF
>few|.|TRBV9|TRBJ2-1
TGTGCCAGCAGCGTAGCGGCATCTCTTGGTGAGCAGTTCTTC
CASSVAASLGEQFF
>.|.|TRBV25-1|TRBJ1-1
TGTGCCAGCAGCGGGGGGGTCGGGGAGAACACTGAAGCTTTCTTT
CASSGGVGENTEAFF
>.|.|TRBV5-1|TRBJ2-6
TGCGCCAGCAGCTTGGTGTGGGAGACTGGGGCCAACGTCCTGACTTTC
CASSLVWETGANVLTF
>few|.|TRBV7-9|TRBJ1-6
TGTGCCAGCAGCTTATTCAATTCACCCCTCCACTTT
CASSLFNSPLHF
>few|.|TRBV30|TRBJ1-5
TGTGCCTGGAATCAGCCCCAGCATTTT
CAWNQPQHF
>few|TRBD1|TRBV20-1|TRBJ2-7
TGCAGTGCTAGGCCGGGACAGGGGGTCTACGAGCAGTACTTC
CSARPGQGVYEQYF
>many|.|TRBV7-9|TRBJ2-2
TGTGCCAGCAGCTTTTCCGGGGGAACCGGGGAGCTGTTTTTT
CASSFSGGTGELFF
>many|.|TRBV12-3/TRBV12-4|TRBJ2-7
TGTGCCAGCAGCCGGGGGACAACTTCCGAGCAGTACTTC
CASSRGTTSEQYF
>many|.|TRBV7-2|TRBJ1-2
TGTGCCAGCAGCTTACCCCTAGGGGGGATTGGCTACACCTTC
CASSLPLGGIGYTF
>.|.|TRBV27|TRBJ1-1
TGTGCCAGCAGCCCTGGACGGTTTACTGAAGCTTTCTTT
CASSPGRFTEAFF
>.|TRBD2|TRBV6-4|TRBJ2-2
TGTGCCAGCAGCCCCTATAGCGGGGCTAACACCGGGGAGCTGTTTTTT
CASSPYSGANTGELFF
>.|.|TRBV19|TRBJ1-1
TGTGCCAGTACTGGGGTCATGAACACTGAAGCTTTCTTT
CASTGVMNTEAFF
>many|TRBD1|TRBV4-3|TRBJ2-7
TGCGCCAGCAGCCAAGACATACAGGGGTACGAGCAGTACTTC
CASSQDIQGYEQYF
>.|.|TRBV5-1|TRBJ2-3
TGCGCCAGCAGTTTTAAAGGGTCGTCACCAGATACGCAGTATTTT
CASSFKGSSPDTQYF
>.|.|TRBV6-1|TRBJ1-2
TGTGCCAGCAGGGCGGACTACGTTAACTATGGCTACACCTTC
CASRADYVNYGYTF
>.|.|TRBV13|TRBJ2-7
TGTGCCAGCAGCTTGGGAAGGGGCCCCAATTACGAGCAGTACTTC
CASSLGRGPNYEQYF
>few|TRBD2|TRBV10-3|TRBJ2-7
TGTGCCATCAGTGGGACTAGCGGCTCTTTCTACGAGCAGTACTTC
CAISGTSGSFYEQYF
>few|.|TRBV6-2/TRBV6-3|TRBJ2-7
TGTGCCAGCAGTTACCAGGGAGAAGGCTACGAGCAGTACTTC
CASSYQGEGYEQYF
>.|TRBD1|TRBV24-1|TRBJ2-2
TGTGCCACCAGTGGCGGGACAGGGACCGGGGAGCTGTTTTTT
CATSGGTGTGELFF
>.|.|TRBV12-3/TRBV12-4|TRBJ1-3
TGTGCCAGCAGTTTTCTCCTCGGCGGCGTCCCTGGAAACACCATATATTTT
CASSFLLGGVPGNTIYF
>.|.|TRBV20-1|TRBJ1-5
TGCAGTGCCCCCGGGGGCAATCAGCCCCAGCATTTT
CSAPGGNQPQHF
>.|.|TRBV11-2|TRBJ2-2
TGTGCCAGCAGCTTAGGGTCGTTGTGGAGGGCAGCGGACGGGGAGCTGTTTTTT
CASSLGSLWRAADGELFF
>many|.|TRBV27|TRBJ1-5
TGTGCCAGTTCAACAGCCGACTGGGGTCAGCCCCAGCATTTT
CASSTADWGQPQHF
>.|TRBD1|TRBV5-1|TRBJ1-1
TGCGCCAGCAGCATAGGGACAGTTGGGGAAGCTTTCTTT
CASSIGTVGEAFF
>.|TRBD1|TRBV20-1|TRBJ1-3
TGCAGTGCTAGAGAAAGCGGGGACAGCTCTGGAAACACCATATATTTT
CSARESGDSSGNTIYF
>.|.|TRBV5-6|TRBJ2-7
TGTGCCAGCAGCTTAGGGCAGGTTCGGAACGAGCAGTACTTC
CASSLGQVRNEQYF
>.|.|TRBV10-2|TRBJ2-3
TGCGCCAGCAGTGAGTCGAGAGAGGGAACGCAGTATTTT
CASSESREGTQYF
>.|.|TRBV7-2|TRBJ1-5
TGTGCCAGCAGCCCCGAGGTGGCTCAGTTCTATCAGCCCCAGCATTTT
CASSPEVAQFYQPQHF
>.|TRBD1|TRBV10-3|TRBJ1-5
TGTGCCATCAACCGGGACAGAGACAATCAGCCCCAGCATTTT
CAINRDRDNQPQHF
>.|TRBD1|TRBV3-1|TRBJ2-5
TGTGCCAGCAGCCAAGATACTCGGACAGGCCAAGAGACCCAGTACTTC
CASSQDTRTGQETQYF
>.|.|TRBV5-5|TRBJ1-1
TGTGCCAGCAGCTTGAGTTCCTACGGGGCTTTCTTT
CASSLSSYGAFF
>.|.|TRBV4-3|TRBJ2-6
TGCGCCAGCAGCCAAGATGGAAAGGGGGCTGGGGCCAACGTCCTGACTTTC
CASSQDGKGAGANVLTF
>many|.|TRBV29-1|TRBJ2-2
TGCAGCGTTCGGACCTTAGGGAGAGACACCGGGGAGCTGTTTTTT
CSVRTLGRDTGELFF
>few|.|TRBV9|TRBJ2-7
TGTGCCAGCAGCGAATCGGAGGGGGGCTCCTACGAGCAGTACTTC
CASSESEGGSYEQYF
>.|.|TRBV27|TRBJ1-1
TGTGCCAGCAGGGCTTTAGGGGAGCTGGGGGCTTTCTTT
CASRALGELGAFF
>.|.|TRBV28|TRBJ2-5
TGTGCCAGCTCACTAGTTGGTGTTAGGGAGACCCAGTACTTC
CASSLVGVRETQYF
>few|TRBD1|TRBV7-2|TRBJ1-6
TGTGCCAGCAGCCGGGACAGCTATAATTCACCCCTCCACTTT
CASSRDSYNSPLHF
>few|.|TRBV30|TRBJ1-1
TGTGCCTGGAGGTGGGGGGGGATGGGTACTGAAGCTTTCTTT
CAWRWGGMGTEAFF
>.|TRBD2|TRBV11-2|TRBJ2-7
TGTGCCAGCAGCACAGGCGACCCTTGGGGGGGCGAGCAGTACTTC
CASSTGDPWGGEQYF
>few|.|TRBV5-1|TRBJ2-2
TGCGCCAGCAGCTTGAGGGCTAGCGTCCTTAGGCGTACCGGGGAGCTGTTTTTT
CASSLRASVLRRTGELFF
>.|TRBD2|TRBV24-1|TRBJ2-1
TGTGCCACCAGACCGACTAGCGGGAGCCGTGATGAGCAGTTCTTC
CATRPTSGSRDEQFF
>few|.|TRBV7-9|TRBJ2-1
TGTGCCAGCAGCCCAAGGGAGCAGGGAGGAGATGAGCAGTTCTTC
CASSPREQGGDEQFF
>.|.|TRBV27|TRBJ2-3
TGTGCCAGCAGTTTTGGGGGGTTATATACGCAGTATTTT
CASSFGGLYTQYF
>many|.|TRBV20-1|TRBJ2-3
TGCAGTGCTAGAGGGCCCGGCCCGAAGACAGATACGCAGTATTTT
CSARGPGPKTDTQYF
>.|TRBD1|TRBV2|TRBJ2-2
TGTGCCGGCAGGGACAGGGGAGTAGGCACCGGGGAGCTGTTTTTT
CAGRDRGVGTGELFF
>few|.|TRBV11-2|TRBJ2-3
TGTGCCAGCAGCTTAGGCCGCTCAGATACGCAGTATTTT
CASSLGRSDTQYF
>few|TRBD1|TRBV7-9|TRBJ1-1
TGTGCCAGCAGCTCACCGACAGGGGTATTCACTGAAGCTTTCTTT
CASSSPTGVFTEAFF
>.|.|TRBV4-2|TRBJ2-2
TGTGCCAGCAGCCAAGAGGGGCGACGCGCGAACACCGGGGAGCTGTTTTTT
CASSQEGRRANTGELFF
>few|.|TRBV14|TRBJ2-2
TGTGCCAGCAGCCAAGATCGGGGGGCTGGAGGAACCGGGGAGCTGTTTTTT
CASSQDRGAGGTGELFF
>few|.|TRBV12-3/TRBV12-4|TRBJ1-1
TGTGCCAGCAGTTTACCCGGAAGGGCTTTTGAAGCTTTCTTT
CASSLPGRAFEAFF
>.|.|TRBV28|TRBJ2-1
TGTGCCAGCAAGGTCAGTGGGAGGTACAATGAGCAGTTCTTC
CASKVSGRYNEQFF
>.|.|TRBV11-1|TRBJ2-6
TGTGCCAGCATCCCCTCTCGTGAGGGATCTCCTGGGGCCAACGTCCTGACTTTC
CASIPSREGSPGANVLTF
>many|.|TRBV5-1|TRBJ2-1
TGCGCCAGCAGCTTGGTACGATACAATGAGCAGTTCTTC
CASSLVRYNEQFF
>.|TRBD2|TRBV7-9|TRBJ2-7
TGTGCCAGCAGCTTAGGTCCTAGCGGGAGATACGAGCAGTACTTC
CASSLGPSGRYEQYF
>.|.|TRBV5-5|TRBJ2-1
TGTGCCAGCAGCCCGAAGCCCTGGGCTGGACACAATGAGCAGTTCTTC
CASSPKPWAGHNEQFF
>.|.|TRBV4-3|TRBJ2-2
TGCGCCAGCAGCTCAGACTATCCCCTGAACACCGGGGAGCTGTTTTTT
CASSSDYPLNTGELFF
>many|.|TRBV7-9|TRBJ1-1
TGTGCCAGCAGCGACGGGGTCCGCCGTGAAGCTTTCTTT
CASSDGVRREAFF